This T cell receptor (beta chain) was found in a study of circulating tumor DNA in untreated peripheral T-cell lymphoma. This tumor tissue came from a pretreatment baseline collection. Germline CDR1 and CDR2: SGHTA and FQGNSA. The V and J ends lost 2 bases and 6 bases respectively, with 8 bases between them. This CDR3 contains 13 residues. Notes on this clone: Its antigen is still unknown.

The data were produced by immunoSEQ multiplex PCR, yet TCRdb's version contains in-frame clones alone and is incomplete. The sample yields 6,000 or so clones, roughly 80% seen once. Notes on the study in general: In 75% to 85% of patients, tumor-specific clonotypes were identified.

The source is a human donor with peripheral T-cell lymphoma. The V gene is TRBV7-2, the J gene TRBJ1-5; D possibly corresponds to TRBD1 (5 bases). Sequencing was done on a sample of tumor tissue. The CDR3 nucleotides are TGTGCCAGCAGCTTATCCGGGGGTCAGCCCCAGCATTTT. Translated: CASSLSGGQPQHF.